This T cell receptor (beta chain) stems from a study of blood T cell repertoires in COVID-19. Trimming at V came to 5 bases and at J to 4 bases, leaving 8 bases not matched to a gene. The CDR3 totals 16 residues. CDR1 is SGHNT and CDR2 is YENEEA in the germline V gene. Sequencing was performed with immunoSEQ multiplex PCR; in TCRdb, only in-frame clones are kept and a portion is missing. The sample has tens of thousands of clones; just over 85% are singletons. The sequence was obtained from a human donor in a cohort sampled during active COVID-19. This sequence joins TRBV11-3 and TRBJ2-1; 10 nucleotides agree with TRBD2. Sequences were obtained from peripheral blood. Here the CDR3 reads CASSPVAGGGYNEQFF. CDR3 sequence (DNA): TGTGCCAGCAGCCCTGTAGCGGGAGGAGGGTACAATGAGCAGTTCTTC.